The rows below give T cell receptor beta chains drawn from one sample of a study of blood T cell repertoires in COVID-19. Clones were read by immunoSEQ multiplex PCR, and TCRdb kept only the in-frame ones, dropping some. Of 150,000 to 200,000 clones listed, 85% to 95% are singletons. Sequenced: peripheral blood. The receptor set was obtained from a woman between 45 and 60 years old with acute or convalescent COVID-19. The conserved cysteine and the conserved F or W are not part of the CDR3 here.

TRBV29-1 | SGERDGINEQF
TRBV28 | ASSPQGLAVSYNEQF
TRBV7-9 | ASSSAFGLAETQY
TRBV4-1 | ASSQGRNTEAF
TRBV11-2 | ASSPRQGGETQY
TRBV14 | ASSLIPGQGYTYNTGELF
TRBV30 | AWSVRVVGQETQY
TRBV2 | ASRYLQDTEAF
TRBV11-2 | ASTVGAGGYTIY
TRBV6-5 | ASSSWTGQISGELF
TRBV2 | ASSVRGLNTIY
TRBV4-1 | ASPYPGTRQAGTDTQY
TRBV18 | ASSPRRGQPQH
TRBV19 | ASSSGGSSEKLF
TRBV4-1 | ASSQFADNEQY
TRBV7-2 | ASSPWNTEAF
TRBV21-1 | ASSTYRGGMNTEAF
TRBV19 | ASSSGWGGPFTDTQY
TRBV11-3 | ASSLLREDGELF
TRBV28 | ASSPGGSLNSPLH
TRBV30 | AWTPGGFAYEQY
TRBV3-1/TRBV3-2 | ASSQVYRGGPGELF
TRBV7-9 | ASSPRQGDEKLF
TRBV10-3 | AISLERLGNTIY
TRBV5-1 | ASSFYDGFFNSPLH
TRBV10-3 | AISATSGGFTDTQY